This TCR beta chain derives from a study of blood T cell repertoires in COVID-19 (dated by TCRdb to 2019 to 2021). In terms of the full investigation: Collaborator samples came from the United States, Italy and Spain and covered acute and convalescent phases of COVID-19. Samples were obtained from the ongoing ImmuneRACE study (first 160 participants) and from about 1,300 subjects provided by 6 global collaborators. HLA class I and class II types, where available, came from metadata supplied by the sample provider rather than from assay-based typing. The repertoires were made available in a free public database intended to serve as a resource for research on the immune response to SARS-CoV-2. A de-identified subject ID, COVID-19 status, age in years and sex were almost always included in the sample metadata. The material from the prospective study consisted of cDNA or gDNA derived from T cells, B-cell-depleted T cells, or PBMCs. The dataset comprised deeply sampled blood TCRbeta repertoires from subjects exposed to, actively infected with, or recovered from COVID-19.

Turning to this clone: Its antigen is currently not known. Base qualities were left out, and no much larger clone turns up one base away.

Deletion took 6 bases off V and 5 bases off J, with a span of 10 bases between the germline ends. From a lookup of the germline V gene, CDR1 and CDR2 are KGHSH and LQKENI. Including the terminal cysteine and phenylalanine, the CDR3 comprises 13 residues. Only the CDR3 DNA is retained, 39 bases long and in frame from the first base. One collaborating source in Seattle enrolled patients during active infection and followed them longitudinally through the course of disease. Whole blood was collected in K2EDTA tubes by collaborating institutions according to the institutions' own protocols. For TCRbeta analysis, collaborators shipped samples in one of three forms: frozen whole blood, isolated PBMCs, or DNA extracted from either of those sample types. The immunoSEQ Assay, a bias-controlled multiplex PCR, was used to amplify TCRbeta CDR3 regions from genomic DNA. Turning to the authors' computational methods: Nucleated cell counts per sample were estimated from amplification of reference gene primers within the assay. Sequence reads were collapsed and filtered to measure the absolute abundance of every unique TCRbeta CDR3 rearrangement. Productive Simpson clonality was computed per sample as the square root of Simpson's diversity index over productive rearrangements. Drawn from immuneACCESS, this table holds only the in-frame rearrangements with V and J called that TCRdb kept. Clones are partly lost; checked studies trace under half to an unresolved V gene and leave the rest unexplained. That table is the source of V, J and clone size, and D and trimming were worked out from the DNA. The sample contains roughly 53,000 clones, more than 75% of them found a single time. The top ten clonotypes cover 2.1% of the sample.

Overall results and qualifications from the work: The quantity of clinical and demographic metadata differed by source and by participant and was supplied without curation.

This clonotype originated in a woman aged 80 or older with COVID-19, enrolled during active disease. The source material was peripheral blood. The chain uses TRBV18 and TRBJ2-2; the D gene is perhaps TRBD2, on 5 matching bases. For the CDR3, the sequence is CASSGSVTGELFF. The bases read TGTGCCAGCTCGGGTAGCGTAACCGGGGAGCTGTTTTTT.